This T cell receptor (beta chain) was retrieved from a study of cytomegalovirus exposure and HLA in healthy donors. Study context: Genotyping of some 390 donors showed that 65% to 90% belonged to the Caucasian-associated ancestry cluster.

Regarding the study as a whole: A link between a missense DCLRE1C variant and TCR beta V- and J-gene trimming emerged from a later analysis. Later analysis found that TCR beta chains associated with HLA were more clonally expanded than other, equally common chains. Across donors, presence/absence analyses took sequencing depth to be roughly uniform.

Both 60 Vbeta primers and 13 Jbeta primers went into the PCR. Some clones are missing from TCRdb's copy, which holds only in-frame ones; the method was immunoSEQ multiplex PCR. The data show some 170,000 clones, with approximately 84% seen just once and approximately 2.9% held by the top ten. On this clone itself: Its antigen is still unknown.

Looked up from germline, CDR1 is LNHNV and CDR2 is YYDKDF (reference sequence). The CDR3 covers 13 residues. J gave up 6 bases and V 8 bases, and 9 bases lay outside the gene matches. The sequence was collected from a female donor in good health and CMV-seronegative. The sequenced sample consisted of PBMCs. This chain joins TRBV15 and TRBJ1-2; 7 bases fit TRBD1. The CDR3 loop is CATAVGRGDGYTF. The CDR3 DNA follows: TGTGCCACCGCGGTGGGCAGGGGGGATGGCTACACCTTC.